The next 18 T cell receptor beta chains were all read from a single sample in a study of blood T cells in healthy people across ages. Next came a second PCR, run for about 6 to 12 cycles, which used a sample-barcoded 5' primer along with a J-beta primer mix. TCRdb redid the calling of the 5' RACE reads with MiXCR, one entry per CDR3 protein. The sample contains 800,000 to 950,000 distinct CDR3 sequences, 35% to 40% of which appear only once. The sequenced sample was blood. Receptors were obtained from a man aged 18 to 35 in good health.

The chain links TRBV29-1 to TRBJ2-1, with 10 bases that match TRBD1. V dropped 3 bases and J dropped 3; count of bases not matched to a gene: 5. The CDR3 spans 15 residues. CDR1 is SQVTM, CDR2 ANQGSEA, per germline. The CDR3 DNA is TGCAGCGTTGAGCGGGGGACAGGGGTCTACAATGAGCAGTTCTTC. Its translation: CSVERGTGVYNEQFF.

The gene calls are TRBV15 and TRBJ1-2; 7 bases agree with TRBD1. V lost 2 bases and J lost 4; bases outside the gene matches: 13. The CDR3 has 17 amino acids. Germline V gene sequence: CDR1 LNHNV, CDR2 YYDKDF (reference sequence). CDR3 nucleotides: TGTGCCACCAGCAGATCCATAGGACAGGTGGGAATCTATGGCTACACCTTC. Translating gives CATSRSIGQVGIYGYTF.

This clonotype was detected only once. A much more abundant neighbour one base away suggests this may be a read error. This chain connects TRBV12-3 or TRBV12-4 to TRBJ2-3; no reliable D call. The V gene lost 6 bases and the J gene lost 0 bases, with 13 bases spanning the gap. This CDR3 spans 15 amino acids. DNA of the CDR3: TGTGCCAGCAGCTTCTATAGGGTGAGCACAGATACGCAGTATTTT. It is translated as CASSFYRVSTDTQYF.

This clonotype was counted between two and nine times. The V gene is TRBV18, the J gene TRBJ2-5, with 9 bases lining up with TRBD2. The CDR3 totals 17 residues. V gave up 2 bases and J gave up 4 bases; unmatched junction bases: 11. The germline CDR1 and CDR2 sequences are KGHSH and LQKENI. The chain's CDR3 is CASSPVVGLAGGETQYF. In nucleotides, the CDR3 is TGTGCCAGCTCACCAGTGGTGGGACTAGCCGGTGGAGAGACCCAGTACTTC. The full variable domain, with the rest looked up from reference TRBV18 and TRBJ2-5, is NAGVMQNPRHLVRRRGQEARLRCSPMKGHSHVYWYRQLPEEGLKFMVYLQKENIIDESGMPKERFSAEFPKEGPSILRIQQVVRGDSAAYFCASSPVVGLAGGETQYFGPGTRLLVL.

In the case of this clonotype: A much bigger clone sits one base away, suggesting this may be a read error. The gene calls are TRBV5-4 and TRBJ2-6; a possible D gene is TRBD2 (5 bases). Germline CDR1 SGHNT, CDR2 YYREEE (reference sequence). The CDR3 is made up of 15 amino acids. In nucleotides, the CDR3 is TGTGCCAACAGCCTAGGGAGTTCTGGGGCCAACGTCCTGACTTTC. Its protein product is CANSLGSSGANVLTF.

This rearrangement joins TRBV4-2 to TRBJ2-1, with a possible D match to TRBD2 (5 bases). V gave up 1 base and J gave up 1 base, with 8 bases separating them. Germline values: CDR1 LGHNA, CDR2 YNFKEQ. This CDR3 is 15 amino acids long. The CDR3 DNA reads TGTGCCAGCAGCCAAGTGTTAGCGTCCTACAATGAGCAGTTCTTC. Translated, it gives CASSQVLASYNEQFF.

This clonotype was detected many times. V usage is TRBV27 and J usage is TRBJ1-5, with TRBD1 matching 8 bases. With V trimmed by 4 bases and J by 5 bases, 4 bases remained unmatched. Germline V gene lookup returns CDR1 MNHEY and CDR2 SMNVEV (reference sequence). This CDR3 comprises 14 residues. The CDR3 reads CASSSDRVHQPQHF. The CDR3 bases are TGTGCCAGCAGTTCGGACAGGGTGCATCAGCCCCAGCATTTT.

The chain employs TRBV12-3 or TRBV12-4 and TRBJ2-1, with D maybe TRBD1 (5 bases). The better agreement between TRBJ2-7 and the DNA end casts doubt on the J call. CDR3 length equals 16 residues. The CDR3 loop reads CASSPRQSRSYNEQYF. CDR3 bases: TGTGCCAGCAGTCCGCGACAGTCGCGCTCCTACAATGAGCAGTACTTC.

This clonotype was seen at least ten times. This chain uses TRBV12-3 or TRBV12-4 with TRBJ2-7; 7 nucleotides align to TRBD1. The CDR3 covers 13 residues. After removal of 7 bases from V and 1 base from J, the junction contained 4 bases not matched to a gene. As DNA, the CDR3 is TGTGCCAGCACGTGGACAGGATCCTACGAGCAGTACTTC. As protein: CASTWTGSYEQYF.

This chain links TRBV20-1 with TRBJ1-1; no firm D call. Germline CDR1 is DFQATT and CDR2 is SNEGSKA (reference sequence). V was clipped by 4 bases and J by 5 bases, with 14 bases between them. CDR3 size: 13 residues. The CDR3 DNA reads TGCAGTGCTACACGGCGGGTTTCAACTGAAGCTTTCTTT. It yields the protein CSATRRVSTEAFF.

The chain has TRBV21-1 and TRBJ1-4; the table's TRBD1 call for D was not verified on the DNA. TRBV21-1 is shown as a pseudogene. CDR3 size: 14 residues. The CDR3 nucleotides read TGTGCCAGGATAATCGGGACAGGGCACGAAAAACTGTTTTTT. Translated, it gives CARIIGTGHEKLFF.

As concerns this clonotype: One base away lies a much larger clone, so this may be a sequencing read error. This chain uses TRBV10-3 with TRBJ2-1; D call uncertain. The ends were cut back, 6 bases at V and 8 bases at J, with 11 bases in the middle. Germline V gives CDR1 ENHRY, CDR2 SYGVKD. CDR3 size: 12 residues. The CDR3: CAISEESDEQFF. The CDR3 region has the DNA TGTGCCATCAGCGAGGAAAGCGATGAGCAGTTCTTC.

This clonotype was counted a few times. The CDR3 DNA reads as TGTGCCACCAGCAGAGATAGGGGCCAGATAAACTATGGCTACACCTTC. As protein: CATSRDRGQINYGYTF. The chain employs TRBV15 and TRBJ1-2, with D perhaps matching TRBD1 (5 bases). V lost 0 bases and J 2 bases, leaving 13 bases between the germline ends. Looked up from germline, CDR1 is LNHNV and CDR2 is YYDKDF (reference sequence). This CDR3 is built from 16 residues.

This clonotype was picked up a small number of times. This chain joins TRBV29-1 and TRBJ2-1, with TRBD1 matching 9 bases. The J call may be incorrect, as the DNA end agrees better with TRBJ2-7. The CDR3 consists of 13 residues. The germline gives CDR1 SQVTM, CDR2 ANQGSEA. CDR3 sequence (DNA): TGCAGCGCTGGACAGGGGCCCGACAATGAGCAGTACTTC. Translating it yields CSAGQGPDNEQYF.

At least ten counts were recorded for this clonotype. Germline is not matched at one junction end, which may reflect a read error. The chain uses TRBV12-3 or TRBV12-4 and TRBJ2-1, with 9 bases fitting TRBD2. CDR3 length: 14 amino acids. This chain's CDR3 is CASSLAGWENEQFF. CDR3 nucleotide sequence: TGTGCCAGCAGTCTAGCGGGGTGGGAAAATGAGCAGTTCTTC.

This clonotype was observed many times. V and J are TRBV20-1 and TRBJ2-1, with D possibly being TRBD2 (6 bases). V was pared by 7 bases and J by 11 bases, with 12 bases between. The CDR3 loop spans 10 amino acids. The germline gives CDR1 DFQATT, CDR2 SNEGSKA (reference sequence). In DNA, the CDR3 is TGCAGTGTTTTTGCGGGGAAGCAGTTCTTC. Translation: CSVFAGKQFF.

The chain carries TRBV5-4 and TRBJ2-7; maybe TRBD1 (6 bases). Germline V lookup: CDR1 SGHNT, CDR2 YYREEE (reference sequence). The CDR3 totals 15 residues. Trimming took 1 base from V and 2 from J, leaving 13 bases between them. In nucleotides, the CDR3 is TGTGCCAGCAGCTTGAACAGGGTCTCCCCCTACGAGCAGTACTTC. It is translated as CASSLNRVSPYEQYF.

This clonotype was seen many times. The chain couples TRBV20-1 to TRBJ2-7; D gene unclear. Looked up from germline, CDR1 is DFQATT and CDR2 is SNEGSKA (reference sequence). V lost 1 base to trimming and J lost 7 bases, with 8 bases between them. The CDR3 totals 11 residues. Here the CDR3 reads CSARGETEQYF. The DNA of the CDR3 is TGCAGTGCTAGAGGGGAAACAGAGCAGTACTTC.